This TCR beta chain originates from a study of T cells in localized non-small cell lung cancer. Whole-study results and caveats: With higher T cell density in blood came longer overall survival. Within adjacent lung there appeared a median approximately 57 of the top 100 tumor clones.

The method was immunoSEQ multiplex PCR; TCRdb's version includes in-frame clones alone and lacks a portion of them. The table lists about 24,000 clones, approximately 89% of them singletons. V lost 0 bases to trimming and J lost 1 base; unmatched junction nucleotides: 0. CDR1 SGHNT and CDR2 YYREEE come from the germline V gene (reference sequence). The CDR3 covers 15 residues. Note on this clone: Its antigen is undetermined.

J is TRBJ2-3 and V is TRBV5-4, with TRBD2 matching over 9 bases. This clonotype was obtained from a woman aged 40 to 75 with stage III lung adenocarcinoma. Source: peripheral blood mononuclear cells, taken before any cancer treatment. DNA of the CDR3: TGTGCCAGCAGCTTGGGGACTAGCGGCACAGATACGCAGTATTTT. Protein: CASSLGTSGTDTQYF.